This TCR beta chain was sequenced in a study of T-cell memory formation after mild COVID-19 (dated by TCRdb to the early 2020s). Some background on the complete study: TCR sequence clusters from the two donors were largely donor specific. The cohort comprised two young, previously healthy adult volunteers, one female and one male. In a couple of donors, T-cell clones that expanded and contracted after mild COVID-19 were tracked by sequencing TCRalpha and TCRbeta repertoires over time.

PBMCs were isolated by Ficoll-Paque density gradient centrifugation. This clonotype was counted only a few times. Its antigen specificity is not known. Per-base quality was not reported, and no clone a single base away is much larger than it. Study-wide conclusions, independent of this receptor: SARS-CoV-2 specificity of the second-wave clones peaking on day 37 was not confirmed. Only two mild cases were covered by the study, and larger cohorts that include severe cases with pre-infection samples were considered necessary. Some responding clones were detected in pre-infection memory, which suggested that pre-existing cross-reactive memory T cells had joined the SARS-CoV-2 response. Contracting CD4+ clones were located mainly in the CM and EM memory subsets, whereas CD8+ clones were found to be enriched in EMRA. Balanced CD4/CD8 phenotypes were observed for clones contracting from day 15 to 85, whereas a bias towards CD4+ was observed for a second wave of clones expanding from day 15 to 37.

TCRdb lists the instrument as Illumina NovaSeq 6000. Using 5'RACE with constant-segment primers, TCRalpha and TCRbeta cDNA libraries were constructed, with sample barcodes and unique molecular identifiers added in the process. RNA was extracted from every sample with Trizol reagent. The libraries were amplified in two PCR steps, and the second step added a second sample barcode and Illumina TruSeq adapters. Sequencing of libraries was performed on an Illumina NovaSeq with 2 x 150 bp paired-end reads. On the study's bioinformatics: Reads were demultiplexed and collapsed into UMI-guided consensus sequences with migec v1.2.7. Using mixcr v2.1.11, UMI consensuses were aligned to TRA and TRB V and J templates and then assembled into clonotypes. A clonotype was counted as expanded or contracted only when both edgeR and NoisET called the clonotype significant, with the noise models trained on biological replicates. edgeR calls used a false discovery rate-adjusted p below 0.01 and a log2 fold-change threshold of 1. As an exploratory analysis of dynamics, PCA with hierarchical clustering was applied to max-normalized trajectories of the 1000 most abundant clonotypes. Each responding clone was given a CD4 or CD8 phenotype based on the CD4+ and CD8+ repertoires, which had been sequenced separately. TCRdb ran its own pipeline on the public reads, namely fastp trimming at Q25 and MiXCR clone calling, and kept in-frame beta chains. Each CDR3 protein appears once, grouped with its most common genes and DNA. The V and J calls and clone size are TCRdb's, not the authors'. In this sample the table shows under 300,000 distinct CDR3 sequences, approximately 7.6% of which occur a single time. In total, the top ten clones hold 20% to 25% of the sample.

As encoded in the germline V gene, CDR1 is KGHSH while CDR2 is LQKENI. The CDR3 spans 12 residues, from the cysteine through the phenylalanine. The kept DNA is CDR3 alone, 36 bases in frame from the first base. Between the V and J ends, shortened by 0 bases and 5 bases respectively, the junction contains 3 bases. This sequence originates from a man aged 18 to 29 who had mild COVID-19 (a few samples of this study predate the infection). The sample titles of this study are shuffled in the database, so cell type and time point are left out; the donor was told from shared clones. What was sequenced was PBMCs or a T cell subset sorted from them (not recorded which). The V gene is TRBV18 and the J gene is TRBJ2-3; the D gene is not confidently resolved. The CDR3 loop reads CASSPPRDTQYF. Here is the DNA: TGTGCCAGCTCACCACCCCGAGATACGCAGTATTTT.